This section outlines one TCR beta chain sequence together with its context. The treatment was: over 15 received Ad26.COV2.S at low or high dose, single or two shots; about 5 received placebo; per-sample allocation not given. Following the first vaccine or placebo injection, samples were taken on day 63. Profiled with immunoSEQ multiplex PCR; TCRdb holds only in-frame clones, not every one. The table lists hundreds of thousands of clones, about four fifths of them singletons. This sample was taken from a study of Ad26.COV2.S vaccination and SARS-CoV-2 variants. About the study: COV1001, an Ad26.COV2.S trial, supplied this vaccine-arm donor. Intramuscular Ad26.COV2.S doses were given once or twice, 56 days apart.

This CDR3 spans 16 amino acids. The germline V and J ends were trimmed by 5 bases and 0 bases, with 17 bases remaining between them. The V gene's germline CDR1 is SGHDT and CDR2 YYEEEE. The origin of this receptor is a person between 18 and 65 years old who received the Ad26.COV2.S COVID-19 vaccine or a placebo. This chain uses TRBV5-6 with TRBJ1-1; D gene unclear. The material was peripheral blood, obtained in a trial of Ad26.COV2.S vaccine versus placebo. DNA for the CDR3: TGTGCCAGCAGTGACTCCCTGATACCCATGAACACTGAAGCTTTCTTT. It translates to CASSDSLIPMNTEAFF.